The 16 T cell receptor beta chains presented below share a single source sample, sequenced in a study of blood T cell repertoires in COVID-19 (dated by TCRdb to about 2020). The library was prepared using the immunoSEQ multiplex PCR assay. TCRdb limited this immuneACCESS table to in-frame rearrangements with V and J called. A share of clones is missing; checked studies link under half to unresolved V genes, and the rest is unexplained. Within this sample are nearly 400,000 clones, with under 90% of them counted one time only. The biggest ten clones account for 1.5% to 2% of the sample. The sample consisted of PBMCs or T cells enriched from blood (not recorded which). Every receptor here comes from a young woman who had recovered from COVID-19.

This clone appeared a single time. The chain joins TRBV30 to TRBJ1-5; TRBD1 agrees at 8 bases. This CDR3 contains 15 residues. V lost 4 bases, J lost 4 bases, and 9 bases stayed unmatched. Germline CDR1 GTSNPN, CDR2 SVGIG (reference sequence). The CDR3 sequence: CAWNRSGGKNQPQHF. The CDR3 DNA sequence: TGTGCCTGGAACCGGTCAGGGGGCAAAAATCAGCCCCAGCATTTT.

This rearrangement joins TRBV21-1 to TRBJ2-2; TRBD2 is the table's D call, not checked against the DNA. TRBV21-1 is designated a pseudogene. This CDR3 comprises 16 residues. The CDR3 nucleotides are TGTGCCAGCCATACGACTCGTACTTCTAACACCGGGGAGCTGTTTTTT. Its translation is CASHTTRTSNTGELFF.

The chain carries TRBV29-1 and TRBJ1-2; D not certain. This CDR3 spans 12 amino acids. V was clipped by 6 bases and J by 5 bases, with 13 bases between them. In germline, CDR1 is SQVTM, CDR2 ANQGSEA. The CDR3 DNA sequence: TGCAGCGTGATCGTGGGAGGGTATGGCTACACCTTC. Translated, it gives CSVIVGGYGYTF.

The V call is TRBV6-5, the J call TRBJ2-3, with 7 nucleotides matching TRBD1. Germline V gene data show CDR1 as MNHEY and CDR2 as SVGAGI. The V segment lost 4 bases and the J segment 0 bases; nucleotides outside the gene matches: 4. CDR3 size: 15 residues. CDR3 in amino acids: CASSLTGASTDTQYF. In nucleotides, the CDR3 is TGTGCCAGCAGTTTAACAGGGGCCAGCACAGATACGCAGTATTTT.

The V call is TRBV10-3, the J call TRBJ2-3; no reliable D call. This CDR3 contains 13 residues. V dropped 7 bases and J dropped 0 bases, with 8 bases sitting between them. Looked up from germline, CDR1 is ENHRY and CDR2 is SYGVKD. CDR3 in DNA: TGTGCCATCAAAACAGCTAGCACAGATACGCAGTATTTT. Its translation is CAIKTASTDTQYF.

The chain recombines TRBV3-1 (or the pseudogene TRBV3-2) with TRBJ1-4; D is uncertain. The CDR3 is 16 residues long. CDR1 is LGHDT, CDR2 YNNKEL, per germline (reference sequence). V was pared by 3 bases and J by 0 bases, with 11 bases between. The CDR3 region is CASSQGAAATNEKLFF. The CDR3 DNA is TGTGCCAGCAGCCAGGGAGCGGCTGCAACTAATGAAAAACTGTTTTTT.

CDR3 DNA sequence: TGCGCCAGCAGCCACCAGGGACTAGCGGAACCTTTTGTCACAGATACGCAGTATTTT. As protein: CASSHQGLAEPFVTDTQYF. The chain carries TRBV4-1 and TRBJ2-3; 11 bases are a match to TRBD2. Germline values: CDR1 MGHRA, CDR2 YSYEKL. The CDR3 is made up of 19 amino acids. The trim removed 3 bases at V and 2 bases at J, leaving 13 bases unmatched.

This chain links TRBV6-5 with TRBJ1-5, with D unclear. Trimming left V 6 bases short and J 4 bases short, with 16 bases between. In germline, CDR1 is MNHEY, CDR2 SVGAGI. CDR3 length: 15 amino acids. DNA of the CDR3: TGTGCCAGCAGAACTAGGGTTCAGCCTAATCAGCCCCAGCATTTT. Residues: CASRTRVQPNQPQHF.

In this sample, this clone turned up once. The CDR3 DNA reads TGCAGTGCTAGTACCCTACAGGGTGGTGATCTTGCTAACTATGGCTACACCTTC. Its translation is CSASTLQGGDLANYGYTF. This rearrangement joins TRBV20-1 to TRBJ1-2; TRBD1 might be the D (6 bases). The CDR3 runs 18 residues. V was trimmed by 3 bases and J by 0 bases, leaving 23 bases between them. Germline CDR1 reads DFQATT; CDR2 reads SNEGSKA (reference sequence).

This clone is a singleton in its sample. The chain joins TRBV18 to TRBJ2-1, with 7 bases matching TRBD1. This CDR3 contains 14 residues. In germline, CDR1 is KGHSH, CDR2 LQKENI. Trimming took 3 bases from V and 10 from J; bases not matched to a gene: 9. This CDR3 reads CASSPRPLTGEQFF. In nucleotides, the CDR3 is TGTGCCAGCTCACCGCGGCCCTTGACAGGGGAGCAGTTCTTC.

This clone was recorded only once. The chain has TRBV29-1 and TRBJ1-1; the D gene is possibly TRBD1 (5 bases). CDR1 and CDR2 (germline): SQVTM, ANQGSEA. Trimming cost V 6 bases and J 1 base, with 12 bases left between them. The CDR3 contains 13 residues. The CDR3 protein is CSVKGGTNTEAFF. CDR3 in DNA: TGCAGCGTGAAGGGCGGGACGAACACTGAAGCTTTCTTT. The complete variable domain, with remaining parts taken from reference TRBV29-1 and TRBJ1-1, reads SAVISQKPSRDICQRGTSLTIQCQVDSQVTMMFWYRQQPGQSLTLIATANQGSEATYESGFVIDKFPISRPNLTFSTLTVSNMSPEDSSIYLCSVKGGTNTEAFFGQGTRLTVV.

This CDR3 is CAISESGGSREQYF. CDR3 DNA sequence: TGTGCCATCAGTGAGTCAGGTGGATCGCGGGAGCAGTACTTC. This sequence joins TRBV10-3 and TRBJ2-7; D is unresolved. Looked up from germline, CDR1 is ENHRY and CDR2 is SYGVKD. Trimming took off 0 bases at V and 7 bases at J, with 13 bases between the two ends. CDR3 length equals 14 residues.

V and J are TRBV20-1 and TRBJ2-1, with a possible D match to TRBD2 (5 bases). Per the germline V gene, CDR1 is DFQATT and CDR2 is SNEGSKA (reference sequence). Trimming shortened V by 3 bases and J by 9 bases, and 9 bases separated the two germline ends. This CDR3 has 11 amino acids. CDR3 coding DNA: TGCAGTGCTAGTCGTGAGGGTGAGCAGTTCTTC. Translated: CSASREGEQFF.

This chain links TRBV27 with TRBJ2-2; TRBD2 matches at 12 bases. Germline V gives CDR1 MNHEY, CDR2 SMNVEV (reference sequence). The CDR3 contains 15 residues. V dropped 5 bases and J dropped 7; count of bases not matched to a gene: 5. The CDR3 loop reads CASSARLAGDGELFF. CDR3 coding DNA: TGTGCCAGCAGTGCGCGACTAGCGGGAGACGGGGAGCTGTTTTTT.

V is TRBV7-2 and J is TRBJ1-3; no reliable D call. CDR3 length equals 15 residues. The germline V gene has CDR1 SGHTA and CDR2 FQGNSA. Trimming shortened V by 2 bases and J by 0 bases, and 8 bases separated the two germline ends. The CDR3 region has the DNA TGTGCCAGCAGCTTACTACAGACCTCTGGAAACACCATATATTTT. Translation: CASSLLQTSGNTIYF.

The gene calls are TRBV7-2 and TRBJ2-1; D is ambiguous. This CDR3 region has 15 residues. Trimming cost V 4 bases and J 2 bases, with 12 bases left between them. From germline, CDR1 is SGHTA and CDR2 FQGNSA. This CDR3 is CASSSGSRAYNEQFF. The DNA for the CDR3 is TGTGCCAGCAGCTCCGGTTCTCGGGCCTACAATGAGCAGTTCTTC.